These 7 T cell receptor beta chains share one sample of origin, sequenced in a study of OX40 agonist ivuxolimab in advanced cancers. Generated by immunoSEQ multiplex PCR, the TCRdb table keeps only in-frame clones and is missing some. The sample includes around 41,000 clones, roughly 89% of them seen just once. The sequenced sample was CD4+ or CD8+ T cells sorted from blood, obtained in a trial of the OX40 agonist ivuxolimab. The source of these receptors is an adult with an advanced solid tumor such as melanoma, head and neck, liver or kidney cancer.

The chain employs TRBV5-1 and TRBJ2-3, with D possibly matching TRBD2 (6 bases). CDR1 and CDR2 from the germline V gene are SGHRS and YFSETQ. V lost 4 bases, J lost 1 base, and 13 bases lay in between. The CDR3 is made up of 15 amino acids. The CDR3 region is CASSPQWGGTDTQYF. The CDR3 DNA reads as TGCGCCAGCAGCCCCCAGTGGGGGGGCACAGATACGCAGTATTTT.

The genes are TRBV4-2 and TRBJ2-3, with D perhaps TRBD1 or TRBD2 (5 bases each). The V gene's germline CDR1 is LGHNA and CDR2 YNFKEQ. This CDR3 spans 13 amino acids. Trimming pared 0 bases from V and 5 bases from J, leaving 6 bases between. The CDR3 sequence: CASSQEGEDTQYF. The DNA for the CDR3 is TGTGCCAGCAGCCAAGAGGGGGAAGATACGCAGTATTTT.

The rearrangement uses TRBV5-1 and TRBJ2-5; TRBD1 aligns across 9 bases. The J call is doubtful: the DNA matches TRBJ2-7 better. The length of the CDR3 is 14 residues. Germline V lookup: CDR1 SGHRS, CDR2 YFSETQ. This chain's CDR3 is CASSLQGAGYEQYF. The DNA of the CDR3 is TGCGCCAGCAGCTTACAGGGGGCAGGGTACGAGCAGTACTTC.

This chain joins TRBV7-9 and TRBJ2-5; D unclear. The germline V and J ends were trimmed by 0 bases and 2 bases, with 7 bases remaining between them. Germline assignment: CDR1 SEHNR and CDR2 FQNEAQ (reference sequence). The CDR3 length is 14 residues. The CDR3 DNA sequence: TGTGCCAGCAGCTTAGCGGCAGCACAAGAGACCCAGTACTTC. Encoded protein: CASSLAAAQETQYF.

V and J are TRBV28 and TRBJ1-4; 7 bases are a match to TRBD1. The germline gives CDR1 MDHEN, CDR2 SYDVKM. This CDR3 has 17 amino acids. V gave up 5 bases and J gave up 4 bases; unmatched junction bases: 13. The CDR3 reads CASSHTGAPVLNEKLFF. The CDR3 DNA reads TGTGCCAGCAGTCATACAGGGGCACCAGTACTTAATGAAAAACTGTTTTTT.

The chain is built from TRBV9 and TRBJ2-1; the D call may be TRBD1 or TRBD2 (6 bases each). Trimming cost V 0 bases and J 4 bases, with 14 bases left between them. The V gene's germline CDR1 is SGDLS and CDR2 YYNGEE. This CDR3 comprises 16 residues. The CDR3, as DNA: TGTGCCAGCAGCGTAGGCCTGGGGGGCGGATACAATGAGCAGTTCTTC. This gives the protein CASSVGLGGGYNEQFF.

The V gene is TRBV7-2, the J gene TRBJ2-1, with D perhaps matching TRBD2 (7 bases). Germline V gives CDR1 SGHTA, CDR2 FQGNSA. With 5 bases removed from V and 11 bases from J, the gap between germline ends came to 19 bases. The CDR3 contains 14 residues. The CDR3 DNA reads TGTGCCAGCAGCCCCTCCGGAGGGGGAGGGAAGCAGTTCTTC. The encoded protein is CASSPSGGGGKQFF.